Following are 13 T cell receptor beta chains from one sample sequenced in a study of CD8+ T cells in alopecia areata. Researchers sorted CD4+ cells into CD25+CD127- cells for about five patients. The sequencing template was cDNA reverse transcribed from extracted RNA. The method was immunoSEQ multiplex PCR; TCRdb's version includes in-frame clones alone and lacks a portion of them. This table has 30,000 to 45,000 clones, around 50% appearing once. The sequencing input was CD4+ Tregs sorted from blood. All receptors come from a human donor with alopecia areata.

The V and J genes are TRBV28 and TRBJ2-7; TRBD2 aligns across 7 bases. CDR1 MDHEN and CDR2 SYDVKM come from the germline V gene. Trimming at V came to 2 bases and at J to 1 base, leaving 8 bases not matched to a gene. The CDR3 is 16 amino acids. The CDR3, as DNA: TGTGCCAGCAGTTTAGGGGGAGGGTGGTTTTCCTACGAGCAGTACTTC. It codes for CASSLGGGWFSYEQYF.

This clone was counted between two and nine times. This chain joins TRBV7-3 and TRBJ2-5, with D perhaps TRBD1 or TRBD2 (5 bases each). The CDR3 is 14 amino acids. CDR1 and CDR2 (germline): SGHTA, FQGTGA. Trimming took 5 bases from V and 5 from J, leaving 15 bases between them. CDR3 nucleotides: TGTGCCAGCAGCATACAGCCGGGGCCCGAGACCCAGTACTTC. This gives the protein CASSIQPGPETQYF.

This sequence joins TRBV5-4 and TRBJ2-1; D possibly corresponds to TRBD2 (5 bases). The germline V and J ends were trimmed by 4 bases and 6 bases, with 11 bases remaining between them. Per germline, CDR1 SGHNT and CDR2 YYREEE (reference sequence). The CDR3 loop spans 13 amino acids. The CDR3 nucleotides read TGTGCCAGCAGCGCGGACTGGTTCAATGAGCAGTTCTTC. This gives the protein CASSADWFNEQFF.

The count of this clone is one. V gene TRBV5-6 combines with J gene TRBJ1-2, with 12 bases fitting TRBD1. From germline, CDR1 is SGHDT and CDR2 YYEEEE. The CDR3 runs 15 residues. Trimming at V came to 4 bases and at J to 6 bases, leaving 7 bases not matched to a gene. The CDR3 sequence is CASSRWDRGQDGYTF. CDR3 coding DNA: TGTGCCAGCAGCCGCTGGGACAGGGGGCAGGATGGCTACACCTTC.

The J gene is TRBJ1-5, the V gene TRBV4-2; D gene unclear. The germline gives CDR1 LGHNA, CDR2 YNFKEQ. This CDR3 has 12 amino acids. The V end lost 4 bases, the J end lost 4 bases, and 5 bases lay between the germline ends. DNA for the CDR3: TGTGCCAGCAGCCGAGAAAATCAGCCCCAGCATTTT. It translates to CASSRENQPQHF.

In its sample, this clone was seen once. The CDR3 region is CASRAPGAGELFF. The CDR3, as DNA: TGTGCCAGCAGGGCCCCCGGGGCCGGGGAGCTGTTTTTT. The V gene is TRBV6-5, the J gene TRBJ2-2; D is possibly TRBD2 (5 bases). There are 13 residues in the CDR3. The germline gives CDR1 MNHEY, CDR2 SVGAGI. Trimming left V 6 bases short and J 6 bases short, with 11 bases between.

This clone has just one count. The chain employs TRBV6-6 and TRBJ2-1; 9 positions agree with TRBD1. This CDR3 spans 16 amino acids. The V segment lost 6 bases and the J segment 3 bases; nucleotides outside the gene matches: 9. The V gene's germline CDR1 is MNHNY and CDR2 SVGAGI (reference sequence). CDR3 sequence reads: CASSPPGQGVYNEQFF. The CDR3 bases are TGTGCCAGCAGCCCACCGGGACAGGGTGTCTACAATGAGCAGTTCTTC.

CDR3 in amino acids: CASSFPGRGTDTQYF. As DNA, the CDR3 is TGTGCCAGCAGCTTCCCAGGGCGGGGGACAGATACGCAGTATTTT. The V call is TRBV7-9, the J call TRBJ2-3; TRBD2 agrees at 7 bases. The V gene end was trimmed by 3 bases and the J gene end by 3 bases; junction bases not matched to a gene: 6. The CDR3 loop spans 15 amino acids. In germline, CDR1 is SEHNR, CDR2 FQNEAQ (reference sequence). Looking up the rest from reference TRBV7-9 and TRBJ2-3 gives the full variable domain: DTGVSQNPRHKITKRGQNVTFRCDPISEHNRLYWYRQTLGQGPEFLTYFQNEAQLEKSRLLSDRFSAERPKGSFSTLEIQRTEQGDSAMYLCASSFPGRGTDTQYFGPGTRLTVL.

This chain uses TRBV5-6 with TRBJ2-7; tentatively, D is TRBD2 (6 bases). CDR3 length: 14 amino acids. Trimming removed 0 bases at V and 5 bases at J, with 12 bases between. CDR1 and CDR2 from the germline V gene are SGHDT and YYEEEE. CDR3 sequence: CASSLDGSSDEQYF. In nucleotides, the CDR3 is TGTGCCAGCAGCTTGGACGGGAGCAGCGACGAGCAGTACTTC.

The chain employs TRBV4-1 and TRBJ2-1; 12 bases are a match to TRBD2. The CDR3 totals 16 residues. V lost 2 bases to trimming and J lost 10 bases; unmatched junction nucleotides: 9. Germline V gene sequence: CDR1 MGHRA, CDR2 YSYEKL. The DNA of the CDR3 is TGCGCCAGCAGCCAACCCGGACTAGCGGGAATCGGAGAGCAGTTCTTC. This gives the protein CASSQPGLAGIGEQFF.

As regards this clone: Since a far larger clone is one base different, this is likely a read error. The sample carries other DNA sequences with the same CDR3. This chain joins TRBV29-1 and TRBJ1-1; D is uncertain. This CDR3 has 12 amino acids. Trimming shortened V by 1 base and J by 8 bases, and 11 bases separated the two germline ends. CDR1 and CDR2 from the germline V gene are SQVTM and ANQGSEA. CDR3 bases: TGCAGCGTTGAAGCGCCGGAGACCGAAGCTTTCTTT. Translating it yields CSVEAPETEAFF.

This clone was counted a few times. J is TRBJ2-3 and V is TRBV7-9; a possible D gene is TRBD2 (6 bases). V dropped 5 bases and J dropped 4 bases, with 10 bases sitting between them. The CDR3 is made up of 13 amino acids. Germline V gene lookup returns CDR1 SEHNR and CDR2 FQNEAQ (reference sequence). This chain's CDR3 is CASSAGGSDTQYF. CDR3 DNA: TGTGCCAGCAGCGCTGGGGGGTCAGATACGCAGTATTTT.

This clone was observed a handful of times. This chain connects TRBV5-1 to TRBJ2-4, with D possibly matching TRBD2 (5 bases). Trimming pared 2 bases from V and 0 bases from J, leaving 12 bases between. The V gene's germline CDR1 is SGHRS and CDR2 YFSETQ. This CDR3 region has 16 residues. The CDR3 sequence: CASSFSTGLAKNIQYF. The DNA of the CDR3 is TGCGCCAGCAGCTTCTCTACGGGGTTAGCCAAAAACATTCAGTACTTC.